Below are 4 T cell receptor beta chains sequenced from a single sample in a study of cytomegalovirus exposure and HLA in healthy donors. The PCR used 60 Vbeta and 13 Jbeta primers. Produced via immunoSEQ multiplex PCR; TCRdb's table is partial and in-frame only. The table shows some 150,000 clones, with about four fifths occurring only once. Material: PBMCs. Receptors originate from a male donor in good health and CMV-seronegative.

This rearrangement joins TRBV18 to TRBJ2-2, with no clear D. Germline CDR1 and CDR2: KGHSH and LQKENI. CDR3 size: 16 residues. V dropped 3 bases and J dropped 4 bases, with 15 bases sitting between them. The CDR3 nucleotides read TGTGCCAGCTCACCCCCGGCGAAACGAGGCACCGGGGAGCTGTTTTTT. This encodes CASSPPAKRGTGELFF.

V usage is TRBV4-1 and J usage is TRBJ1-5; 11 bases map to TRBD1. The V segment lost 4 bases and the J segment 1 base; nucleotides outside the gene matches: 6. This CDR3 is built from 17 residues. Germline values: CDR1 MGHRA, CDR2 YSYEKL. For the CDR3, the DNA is TGCGCCAGCAGCCTCGGACAGGGGGCTAGAAGCAATCAGCCCCAGCATTTT. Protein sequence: CASSLGQGARSNQPQHF.

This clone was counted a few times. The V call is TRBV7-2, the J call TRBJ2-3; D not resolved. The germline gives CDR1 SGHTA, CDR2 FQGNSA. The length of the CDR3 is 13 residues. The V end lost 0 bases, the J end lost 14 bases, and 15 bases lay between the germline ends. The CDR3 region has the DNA TGTGCCAGCAGCTTAGCGCCCCAACGAACGGGGTATTTT. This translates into CASSLAPQRTGYF. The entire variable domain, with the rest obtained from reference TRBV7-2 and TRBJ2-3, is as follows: GAGVSQSPSNKVTEKGKDVELRCDPISGHTALYWYRQSLGQGLEFLIYFQGNSAPDKSGLPSDRFSAERTGGSVSTLTIQRTQQEDSAVYLCASSLAPQRTGYFGPGTRLTVL.

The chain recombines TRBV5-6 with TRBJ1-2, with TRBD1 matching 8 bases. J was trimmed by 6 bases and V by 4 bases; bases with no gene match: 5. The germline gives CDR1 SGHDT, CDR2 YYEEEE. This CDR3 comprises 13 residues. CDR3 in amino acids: CASSTQGVHGYTF. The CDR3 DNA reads TGTGCCAGCAGCACACAGGGGGTTCATGGCTACACCTTC.